Below are 23 T cell receptor beta chains sequenced from a single sample in a study of blood T cell repertoires in COVID-19. Profiled with immunoSEQ multiplex PCR; TCRdb holds only in-frame clones, not every one. The sample holds around 130,000 clones, roughly four fifths seen once. The sample comprised peripheral blood. The receptors stem from a woman aged 45 to 65 with acute or convalescent COVID-19.

The J gene is TRBJ1-5, the V gene TRBV6-1; D might be TRBD1 (6 bases). The germline V and J ends were trimmed by 0 bases and 4 bases, with 13 bases remaining between them. The germline V gene has CDR1 MNHNS and CDR2 SASEGT. The CDR3 spans 16 residues. The CDR3 protein is CASSEAQGRINQPQHF. The CDR3 nucleotides are TGTGCCAGCAGTGAAGCGCAGGGGCGGATTAATCAGCCCCAGCATTTT.

This chain links TRBV3-1 (or the pseudogene TRBV3-2) with TRBJ2-3, with TRBD2 as a possible D gene (6 bases). Trimming pared 3 bases from V and 6 bases from J, leaving 22 bases between. Germline-derived CDR1 and CDR2 are LGHDT and YNNKEL (reference sequence). This CDR3 has 17 amino acids. The CDR3 region has the DNA TGTGCCAGCAGCCAGGCCACACCGGGACTTTTCACCGATACGCAGTATTTT. Translating gives CASSQATPGLFTDTQYF.

This sequence joins TRBV6-4 and TRBJ2-3; TRBD2 agrees at 9 bases. The ends lost 4 bases at V and 6 bases at J; junction bases unmatched: 5. The CDR3 is 14 residues long. CDR1 is MRHNA, CDR2 SNTAGT, per germline. The CDR3 protein is CASSAAGGRDTQYF. CDR3 nucleotides: TGTGCCAGCAGTGCAGCGGGGGGCCGTGATACGCAGTATTTT.

The chain is built from TRBV28 and TRBJ2-7; D possibly corresponds to TRBD1 (7 bases). Germline V lookup: CDR1 MDHEN, CDR2 SYDVKM. V lost 7 bases to trimming and J lost 0 bases, with 19 bases between them. CDR3 length: 16 residues. The CDR3 protein is CASTKIQGGFSYEQYF. CDR3 nucleotide sequence: TGTGCCAGCACCAAGATCCAGGGGGGTTTCTCCTACGAGCAGTACTTC.

The chain links TRBV2 to TRBJ1-4; 7 nucleotides align to TRBD1. The trim removed 3 bases at V and 7 bases at J, leaving 5 bases unmatched. Germline values: CDR1 SNHLY, CDR2 FYNNEI. CDR3 length equals 14 residues. The CDR3 sequence: CASSDRQGFEKLFF. The CDR3 region has the DNA TGTGCCAGCAGTGATAGACAGGGATTTGAAAAACTGTTTTTT.

CDR3 sequence reads: CASSQSGQGIIPNQANYGYTF. The CDR3 nucleotides are TGTGCCAGCAGCCAAAGCGGACAGGGGATCATCCCAAACCAAGCTAACTATGGCTACACCTTC. This sequence joins TRBV3-1 (or the pseudogene TRBV3-2) and TRBJ1-2, with TRBD1 matching 9 bases. The CDR3 length is 21 residues. Germline CDR1 reads LGHDT; CDR2 reads YNNKEL (reference sequence). The V gene end was trimmed by 2 bases and the J gene end by 0 bases; junction bases not matched to a gene: 19.

The chain joins TRBV21-1 to TRBJ2-4; the table's D call, TRBD2, was not checked against the DNA. TRBV21-1 is recorded as a pseudogene. This CDR3 has 18 residues. This CDR3 reads CASSKSLRGALAKNIQYF. The CDR3 DNA is TGTGCCAGCAGCAAATCCCTACGGGGGGCCCTAGCCAAAAACATTCAGTACTTC.

The J gene is TRBJ2-2, the V gene TRBV5-1; unclear D gene. In germline, CDR1 is SGHRS, CDR2 YFSETQ. This CDR3 is 16 amino acids long. Trimming shortened V by 0 bases and J by 1 base, and 10 bases separated the two germline ends. CDR3 amino acids: CASSLGELLNTGELFF. CDR3 nucleotide sequence: TGCGCCAGCAGCTTGGGTGAACTATTGAACACCGGGGAGCTGTTTTTT.

This clone was counted between two and nine times. The CDR3 coding sequence is TGCGCCAGCAGCCAAGAATACAGGACATATAGCAATCAGCCCCAGCATTTT. It yields the protein CASSQEYRTYSNQPQHF. This rearrangement joins TRBV4-1 to TRBJ1-5, with D possibly matching TRBD1 (5 bases). The germline CDR1 and CDR2 sequences are MGHRA and YSYEKL. This CDR3 spans 17 amino acids. V lost 0 bases, J lost 0 bases, and 12 bases lay in between.

In this sample, this clone turned up a few times. The chain couples TRBV6-4 to TRBJ1-2; D is possibly TRBD1 (6 bases). The CDR3 is 13 residues long. Germline CDR1 reads MRHNA; CDR2 reads SNTAGT. Trimming cost V 7 bases and J 6 bases, with 15 bases left between them. CDR3 bases: TGTGCCAGCATCCTAACACAGGGAAATGGCTACACCTTC. Residues: CASILTQGNGYTF.

This chain links TRBV6-6 with TRBJ1-6; 9 bases map to TRBD1. Germline assignment: CDR1 MNHNY and CDR2 SVGAGI (reference sequence). J was trimmed by 1 base and V by 5 bases; bases with no gene match: 9. The CDR3 spans 18 residues. The CDR3 loop reads CASSLRKTGGSYNSPLHF. The DNA of the CDR3 is TGTGCCAGCAGTCTACGAAAGACAGGGGGGTCCTATAATTCACCCCTCCACTTT.

V is TRBV30 and J is TRBJ1-1, with TRBD1 as a possible D gene (5 bases). The CDR3 runs to 13 residues. Germline V gene lookup returns CDR1 GTSNPN and CDR2 SVGIG (reference sequence). The ends were cut back, 3 bases at V and 1 base at J, with 9 bases in the middle. The DNA of the CDR3 is TGTGCCTGGAGGAAAACAGGGAACACTGAAGCTTTCTTT. As protein: CAWRKTGNTEAFF.

The chain combines TRBV7-3 with TRBJ2-2; 10 nucleotides line up with TRBD2. Trimming cost V 5 bases and J 2 bases; bases outside gene matches: 2. The CDR3 runs to 15 residues. Looked up from germline, CDR1 is SGHTA and CDR2 is FQGTGA. The CDR3 sequence is CASSPSGGNTGELFF. CDR3 coding DNA: TGTGCCAGCAGCCCTAGCGGGGGAAACACCGGGGAGCTGTTTTTT.

The chain links TRBV5-1 to TRBJ2-2; TRBD1 matches 9 bases. The CDR3 runs to 15 residues. Germline trimming cut 3 bases from V and 4 bases from J; bases unmatched to any gene: 4. Per the germline V gene, CDR1 is SGHRS and CDR2 is YFSETQ. CDR3 in amino acids: CASSWGQGATGELFF. The CDR3 nucleotides read TGCGCCAGCAGCTGGGGACAGGGAGCCACCGGGGAGCTGTTTTTT.

This rearrangement joins TRBV9 to TRBJ1-1; D not resolved. Germline CDR1 and CDR2: SGDLS and YYNGEE. The germline V and J ends were trimmed by 0 bases and 11 bases, with 14 bases remaining between them. This CDR3 is built from 13 residues. CDR3 region: CASSVGTLGDAFF. The CDR3 DNA sequence: TGTGCCAGCAGCGTAGGGACGCTCGGGGATGCTTTCTTT.

The V gene is TRBV10-3, the J gene TRBJ2-7; 8 nucleotides agree with TRBD1. The CDR3 has 15 residues. The V gene end was trimmed by 4 bases and the J gene end by 4 bases; junction bases not matched to a gene: 9. Germline-derived CDR1 and CDR2 are ENHRY and SYGVKD. The chain's CDR3 is CAISAWTGNSYEQYF. As DNA, the CDR3 is TGTGCCATCAGTGCCTGGACAGGGAATTCTTACGAGCAGTACTTC.

The rearrangement uses TRBV3-1 (or the pseudogene TRBV3-2) and TRBJ2-2; TRBD1 aligns across 8 bases. The length of the CDR3 is 16 residues. Trimming took 4 bases from V and 1 from J; bases not matched to a gene: 5. Looked up from germline, CDR1 is LGHDT and CDR2 is YNNKEL (reference sequence). The CDR3 nucleotides are TGTGCCAGCAGCCCAACAGGGACAGGGAACACCGGGGAGCTGTTTTTT. Protein: CASSPTGTGNTGELFF.

The chain is built from TRBV3-1 (or the pseudogene TRBV3-2) and TRBJ1-1; a possible D gene is TRBD1 (6 bases). V dropped 4 bases and J dropped 1 base, with 16 bases sitting between them. The germline V gene encodes CDR1 LGHDT and CDR2 YNNKEL (reference sequence). The CDR3 has 16 residues. As DNA, the CDR3 is TGTGCCAGCAGCCTAAACAGGGTATCTACGAACACTGAAGCTTTCTTT. Translated: CASSLNRVSTNTEAFF.

The rearrangement links TRBV4-1 to TRBJ1-4; the match to TRBD1 covers 7 bases. J gave up 7 bases and V 0 bases, and 8 bases lay outside the gene matches. The CDR3 spans 16 residues. CDR1 and CDR2 from the germline V gene are MGHRA and YSYEKL. The CDR3 loop is CASSQEGAGGVEKLFF. Written as DNA, the CDR3 is TGCGCCAGCAGCCAAGAGGGGGCAGGGGGTGTTGAAAAACTGTTTTTT.

The chain carries TRBV29-1 and TRBJ1-1, with D tentatively TRBD1 (5 bases). V was pared by 1 base and J by 3 bases, with 18 bases between. The CDR3 consists of 16 residues. Germline-derived CDR1 and CDR2 are SQVTM and ANQGSEA. The CDR3 loop reads CSVEVTDNLRDTEAFF. In nucleotides, the CDR3 is TGCAGCGTTGAAGTGACAGATAATCTAAGGGACACTGAAGCTTTCTTT. Combining the CDR3 with reference TRBV29-1 and TRBJ1-1 gives the whole variable domain SAVISQKPSRDICQRGTSLTIQCQVDSQVTMMFWYRQQPGQSLTLIATANQGSEATYESGFVIDKFPISRPNLTFSTLTVSNMSPEDSSIYLCSVEVTDNLRDTEAFFGQGTRLTVV.

The genes are TRBV27 and TRBJ1-4; 7 nucleotides line up with TRBD1. The V gene's germline CDR1 is MNHEY and CDR2 SMNVEV (reference sequence). The CDR3 has 15 residues. J lost 6 bases, V lost 2 bases, and 6 bases had no gene match. This CDR3 is CASSLNSGTDEKLFF. Written as DNA, the CDR3 is TGTGCCAGCAGTTTAAATTCGGGGACAGATGAAAAACTGTTTTTT.

The chain employs TRBV18 and TRBJ1-1; D is uncertain. Trimming shortened V by 4 bases and J by 1 base, and 7 bases separated the two germline ends. The CDR3 consists of 13 residues. Germline-derived CDR1 and CDR2 are KGHSH and LQKENI. In DNA form, the CDR3 reads TGTGCCAGCTCACGAGGGCAGAACACTGAAGCTTTCTTT. It codes for CASSRGQNTEAFF.

The chain recombines TRBV29-1 with TRBJ1-2; D is possibly TRBD1 (6 bases). CDR1 is SQVTM, CDR2 ANQGSEA, per germline. The V gene lost 8 bases and the J gene lost 0 bases, with 19 bases spanning the gap. The length of the CDR3 is 15 residues. The DNA for the CDR3 is TGCAGCTATACAGGGATCCCCCTCTCTAACTATGGCTACACCTTC. It is translated as CSYTGIPLSNYGYTF. Drawing the rest from reference TRBV29-1 and TRBJ1-2, the complete variable domain is SAVISQKPSRDICQRGTSLTIQCQVDSQVTMMFWYRQQPGQSLTLIATANQGSEATYESGFVIDKFPISRPNLTFSTLTVSNMSPEDSSIYLCSYTGIPLSNYGYTFGSGTRLTVV.